This record looks at one T cell receptor (beta chain) sequence and its context. Authors' processing steps: Reference gene primer amplification in the assay estimated nucleated cell counts. The repertoire was sequenced with immunoSEQ multiplex PCR; TCRdb's copy has only in-frame clones and lacks some. Clone size and V and J calls were adopted from that table, with D and trimming inferred from the DNA. The sample lists 300,000 to 400,000 clones, roughly 90% seen once, with roughly 2.9% in the top ten. These data belong to a study of blood T cell repertoires in COVID-19. Study information: Spain, Italy and the United States supplied samples that represented acute and convalescent COVID-19. PBMCs, B-cell-depleted T cells, or T cells provided the cDNA or gDNA that made up the material.

CDR1 SGHTA and CDR2 FQGNSA come from the germline V gene. This CDR3 contains 14 residues. V gave up 5 bases and J gave up 0 bases, with 10 bases separating them. The receptor comes from a woman aged 25 to 39 with COVID-19, enrolled during active disease. The material sequenced was peripheral blood. This chain joins TRBV7-2 and TRBJ1-1, with a possible D match to TRBD1 (5 bases). CDR3 amino acids: CASSPGLMNTEAFF. In DNA form, the CDR3 reads TGTGCCAGCAGCCCGGGACTTATGAACACTGAAGCTTTCTTT.